This T cell receptor beta chain was captured by sequencing in a study of blood T cell repertoires in COVID-19. About the research overall: Material from acute and convalescent COVID-19 was sourced from the United States, Italy and Spain. Nucleic acid was either cDNA or gDNA, and it came from T cells, B-cell-depleted T cells, or PBMCs.

Germline loops: CDR1 MGHRA, CDR2 YSYEKL. The CDR3 length is 15 residues. V lost 4 bases, J lost 1 base, and 3 bases stayed unmatched. The repertoire was sequenced with immunoSEQ multiplex PCR; TCRdb's copy has only in-frame clones and lacks some. The repertoire includes a few hundred thousand clones, roughly 85% of them detected once, and 3% to 4% sits in the top ten. The receptor's source is a woman aged 18-29 years with acute or convalescent COVID-19. This chain uses TRBV4-1 with TRBJ2-3, with 9 bases that match TRBD2. Sequencing was done on a sample of peripheral blood. The CDR3 DNA reads as TGCGCCAGCAGCCCAGCTAGCGGGGGCACAGATACGCAGTATTTT. Its translation is CASSPASGGTDTQYF.